The present T cell receptor beta chain was sequenced within a study of cytomegalovirus exposure and HLA in healthy donors. Study conclusions and caveats: HLA allele associations emerged for around 15,000 TCR beta sequences in a later analysis, at 0.05 false discovery rate. More than 150 TCR beta chains were listed as cytomegalovirus-associated. Most TCRs appeared rarely, but some public TCRs recurred in many donors. Indistinguishable V segments such as TRBV6-2 and TRBV6-3 were excluded.

Comments on this clone: What it binds is unknown.

Per germline, CDR1 SGDLS and CDR2 YYNGEE. CDR3 length equals 14 residues. V gave up 3 bases and J gave up 6 bases; unmatched junction bases: 3. The PCR ran on 60 Vbeta and 13 Jbeta primers. Only in-frame clones appear in the TCRdb table, and some are missing; sequencing was by immunoSEQ multiplex PCR. Its table lists approximately 190,000 clones. This clonotype was sampled from a man aged 25-45 years in good health and CMV-seronegative. Sequencing input: PBMCs. The chain combines TRBV9 with TRBJ1-6; 7 bases are a match to TRBD1. CDR3 bases: TGTGCCAGCAGCGAGACAGGGTCTAATTCACCCCTCCACTTT. This translates into CASSETGSNSPLHF. Drawing the rest from reference TRBV9 and TRBJ1-6, the complete variable domain is DSGVTQTPKHLITATGQRVTLRCSPRSGDLSVYWYQQSLDQGLQFLIQYYNGEERAKGNILERFSAQQFPDLHSELNLSSLELGDSALYFCASSETGSNSPLHFGNGTRLTVT.